Listed here are 28 T cell receptor beta chains from one sample, sequenced in a study of shared clonotypes between healthy human individuals. Profiled with immunoSEQ multiplex PCR; TCRdb holds only in-frame clones, not every one. The repertoire holds about 2,500,000 clones, approximately 90% seen once, with around 0.15% in the top ten. Sequences were obtained from naive CD4+ T cells sorted from blood. The subset: CD45RA+ positively selected. The receptors stem from a man between 18 and 29 years old in good health.

The rearrangement joins TRBV18 to TRBJ2-7; 7 positions agree with TRBD1. The CDR3 loop spans 15 amino acids. Losses at the gene ends were 4 bases for V and 2 bases for J; bases not matched to a gene: 8. The germline CDR1 and CDR2 sequences are KGHSH and LQKENI. CDR3 protein: CASSLNRGGPYEQYF. The CDR3 nucleotides are TGTGCCAGCTCACTCAACAGGGGCGGCCCCTACGAGCAGTACTTC. Looking up the rest from reference TRBV18 and TRBJ2-7 gives the full variable domain: NAGVMQNPRHLVRRRGQEARLRCSPMKGHSHVYWYRQLPEEGLKFMVYLQKENIIDESGMPKERFSAEFPKEGPSILRIQQVVRGDSAAYFCASSLNRGGPYEQYFGPGTRLTVT.

The CDR3 here is CASSDRGGLAKNIQYF. In nucleotides, the CDR3 is TGTGCCAGCAGTGATCGGGGGGGATTGGCCAAAAACATTCAGTACTTC. The chain has TRBV2 and TRBJ2-4, with TRBD2 identical over 8 bases. V lost 3 bases to trimming and J lost 1 base; unmatched junction nucleotides: 5. In germline, CDR1 is SNHLY, CDR2 FYNNEI. This CDR3 region has 16 residues.

The chain couples TRBV28 to TRBJ2-7; 7 positions agree with TRBD2. The CDR3 length is 20 residues. V lost 2 bases to trimming and J lost 5 bases; unmatched junction nucleotides: 24. Looked up from germline, CDR1 is MDHEN and CDR2 is SYDVKM. The CDR3 spells CASSLTVGVGRPARLDEQYF. CDR3 sequence (DNA): TGTGCCAGCAGTTTAACCGTGGGTGTCGGGAGGCCTGCCAGGTTGGACGAGCAGTACTTC. Drawing the rest from reference TRBV28 and TRBJ2-7, the complete variable domain is DVKVTQSSRYLVKRTGEKVFLECVQDMDHENMFWYRQDPGLGLRLIYFSYDVKMKEKGDIPEGYSVSREKKERFSLILESASTNQTSMYLCASSLTVGVGRPARLDEQYFGPGTRLTVT.

The J gene is TRBJ2-5, the V gene TRBV27; 9 bases fit TRBD2. Germline CDR1 and CDR2: MNHEY and SMNVEV (reference sequence). With 3 bases clipped from V and 7 bases from J, the junction kept 9 bases outside the gene matches. The CDR3 totals 15 residues. The CDR3 sequence is CASSLSRGGAVTQYF. The CDR3 DNA reads TGTGCCAGCAGTTTGTCCCGCGGGGGGGCAGTGACCCAGTACTTC.

This rearrangement joins TRBV27 to TRBJ2-7; 12 nucleotides align to TRBD2. The germline V gene encodes CDR1 MNHEY and CDR2 SMNVEV (reference sequence). The J segment lost 0 bases and the V segment lost 7 bases, leaving 7 bases of the junction unmatched. This CDR3 comprises 16 residues. In DNA form, the CDR3 reads TGTGCCAGCAAATATACGGGACTAGCGGGCTCCTACGAGCAGTACTTC. As protein: CASKYTGLAGSYEQYF.

In this sample, this clone turned up once. The chain uses TRBV10-2 and TRBJ2-7; D not resolved. The germline V gene encodes CDR1 WSHSY and CDR2 SAAADI. Trimming took off 6 bases at V and 5 bases at J, with 8 bases between the two ends. This CDR3 contains 11 residues. The DNA of the CDR3 is TGCGCCAGCAGGGACGTCCACGAGCAGTACTTC. Its protein product is CASRDVHEQYF.

This clone appeared once. The chain employs TRBV18 and TRBJ2-1; 8 nucleotides line up with TRBD2. Germline V gives CDR1 KGHSH, CDR2 LQKENI. The V gene end was trimmed by 3 bases and the J gene end by 16 bases; junction bases not matched to a gene: 11. This CDR3 region has 13 residues. As DNA, the CDR3 is TGTGCCAGCTCACCTTATGCGGGGGGCCCCTGCTTCTTC. It translates to CASSPYAGGPCFF. The variable domain in full, with the rest retrieved from reference TRBV18 and TRBJ2-1, is NAGVMQNPRHLVRRRGQEARLRCSPMKGHSHVYWYRQLPEEGLKFMVYLQKENIIDESGMPKERFSAEFPKEGPSILRIQQVVRGDSAAYFCASSPYAGGPCFFGPGTRLTVL.

The J gene is TRBJ2-1, the V gene TRBV5-6; D ambiguous. This CDR3 spans 15 amino acids. Looked up from germline, CDR1 is SGHDT and CDR2 is YYEEEE. With 3 bases removed from V and 0 bases from J, the gap between germline ends came to 10 bases. CDR3 amino acids: CASSSDWHSYNEQFF. Here the CDR3 DNA reads TGTGCCAGCAGCTCCGACTGGCACTCCTACAATGAGCAGTTCTTC.

V usage is TRBV2 and J usage is TRBJ1-5; the D gene is possibly TRBD1 (6 bases). From germline, CDR1 is SNHLY and CDR2 FYNNEI. The CDR3 covers 15 residues. The ends were cut back, 6 bases at V and 0 bases at J, with 12 bases in the middle. The CDR3 nucleotides are TGTGCCAGCAGAGGAACAGGGTTTAGCAATCAGCCCCAGCATTTT. Amino acids: CASRGTGFSNQPQHF.

This clone occurred once. The V call is TRBV11-3, the J call TRBJ2-6, with 11 bases that match TRBD1. This CDR3 region has 19 residues. Trimming removed 0 bases from V and 3 bases from J; junction bases left unmatched: 7. Germline loops: CDR1 SGHNT, CDR2 YENEEA. Here the CDR3 reads CASSLDLDRGRIGANVLTF. CDR3 DNA: TGTGCCAGCAGCTTAGATTTGGACAGGGGGCGTATTGGGGCCAACGTCCTGACTTTC.

This chain uses TRBV19 with TRBJ2-6; 11 bases agree with TRBD1. Germline loops: CDR1 LNHDA, CDR2 SQIVND (reference sequence). V shed 9 bases, J shed 0 bases, and the junction held 1 base outside the gene matches. CDR3 size: 15 residues. This CDR3 is CASGTGGSGANVLTF. For the CDR3, the DNA is TGTGCCAGCGGGACAGGGGGCTCTGGGGCCAACGTCCTGACTTTC.

This chain connects TRBV4-1 to TRBJ2-3; D remains unclear. V lost 1 base and J lost 2, with 13 bases in between. This CDR3 region has 16 residues. Germline CDR1 and CDR2: MGHRA and YSYEKL. Here the CDR3 reads CASSQVRVVNTDTQYF. As DNA, the CDR3 is TGCGCCAGCAGCCAAGTCAGAGTAGTCAACACAGATACGCAGTATTTT.

The V call is TRBV11-2, the J call TRBJ2-4; unclear D gene. Per the germline V gene, CDR1 is SGHAT and CDR2 is FQNNGV. V dropped 0 bases and J dropped 0 bases, with 6 bases sitting between them. This CDR3 contains 15 residues. The CDR3 DNA reads TGTGCCAGCAGCTTAGAGCGCCTAGCCAAAAACATTCAGTACTTC. As protein: CASSLERLAKNIQYF.

The chain carries TRBV9 and TRBJ1-2; D not certain. The germline V gene has CDR1 SGDLS and CDR2 YYNGEE. The CDR3 sequence is 16 residues long. The germline V and J ends were trimmed by 0 bases and 8 bases, with 20 bases remaining between them. The CDR3 region has the DNA TGTGCCAGCAGCGTAGAGCCCGGGCCTACGGTCGAGGGCTACACCTTC. Translated, it gives CASSVEPGPTVEGYTF.

About this clone: The junction and the germline gene differ at one end; a read error may be behind it. This chain connects TRBV10-1 to TRBJ2-5; a possible D gene is TRBD1 (7 bases). Germline V gene lookup returns CDR1 WNHNN and CDR2 SYGVQD (reference sequence). The CDR3 extends over 13 amino acids. CDR3 DNA: TGCGCCAGCTCGGGGGACAGCCAAGCGACCCAGTACTTC. This codes for CASSGDSQATQYF.

This rearrangement joins TRBV6-1 to TRBJ1-4; D is unresolved. Germline assignment: CDR1 MNHNS and CDR2 SASEGT. The CDR3 runs 13 residues. V was cut by 6 bases and J by 6 bases, with 11 bases left in between. In DNA form, the CDR3 reads TGTGCCAGCAGGATAGTCAGTTATGAAAAACTGTTTTTT. Translation gives CASRIVSYEKLFF.

The chain uses TRBV10-1 and TRBJ2-7; D assignment may be TRBD1 or TRBD2 (5 bases each). Between the trimmed V and J ends, which lost 3 bases and 5 bases, there was a span of 17 bases. CDR3 length: 15 amino acids. Per the germline V gene, CDR1 is WNHNN and CDR2 is SYGVQD (reference sequence). Here the CDR3 DNA reads TGCGCCAGCAGTGAAGGGCAGGGCCTCGGGGACGAGCAGTACTTC. Translating it yields CASSEGQGLGDEQYF.

CDR3 sequence: CASSTWTSGSSYEQYF. In DNA form, the CDR3 reads TGTGCCAGTAGTACCTGGACTAGCGGGAGCTCCTACGAGCAGTACTTC. The chain has TRBV19 and TRBJ2-7; the match to TRBD2 covers 13 bases. The CDR3 is made up of 16 amino acids. Per germline, CDR1 LNHDA and CDR2 SQIVND (reference sequence). V gave up 4 bases and J gave up 0 bases; unmatched junction bases: 3.

The rearrangement joins TRBV11-2 to TRBJ2-2; 7 bases fit TRBD1. CDR1 and CDR2 from the germline V gene are SGHAT and FQNNGV. The CDR3 extends over 16 amino acids. V was pared by 1 base and J by 1 base, with 3 bases of the junction left unmatched. CDR3 DNA sequence: TGTGCCAGCAGCTTAGCAGGGACAGTGAACACCGGGGAGCTGTTTTTT. Protein: CASSLAGTVNTGELFF. Combining the CDR3 with reference TRBV11-2 and TRBJ2-2 gives the whole variable domain EAGVAQSPRYKIIEKRQSVAFWCNPISGHATLYWYQQILGQGPKLLIQFQNNGVVDDSQLPKDRFSAERLKGVDSTLKIQPAKLEDSAVYLCASSLAGTVNTGELFFGEGSRLTVL.

This chain uses TRBV12-5 with TRBJ2-6, with 12 bases that match TRBD2. The ends lost 5 bases at V and 2 bases at J; junction bases unmatched: 4. The CDR3 loop spans 17 amino acids. Germline values: CDR1 LGHNT, CDR2 FRNRAP. The CDR3 nucleotides are TGTGCTAGTGGTGCACTAGCGGGGGGCGCTGGGGCCAACGTCCTGACTTTC. The encoded protein is CASGALAGGAGANVLTF.

The chain links TRBV5-1 to TRBJ2-4; the D gene is possibly TRBD2 (7 bases). CDR1 SGHRS and CDR2 YFSETQ come from the germline V gene. This CDR3 comprises 17 residues. V was trimmed by 1 base and J by 2 bases, leaving 16 bases between them. This chain's CDR3 is CASSLYTGGATKNIQYF. CDR3 coding DNA: TGCGCCAGCAGCTTGTATACGGGGGGCGCGACCAAAAACATTCAGTACTTC.

This chain uses TRBV6-1 with TRBJ1-6, with D hard to call. V was shortened by 5 bases and J by 8 bases, with 10 bases between the two germline ends. The germline V gene encodes CDR1 MNHNS and CDR2 SASEGT. This CDR3 contains 13 residues. The CDR3 loop is CASSREADSPLHF. The CDR3 DNA reads TGTGCCAGCAGTCGAGAGGCGGATTCACCCCTCCACTTT.

The V and J genes are TRBV18 and TRBJ1-2, with a possible D match to TRBD1 (5 bases). The V gene's germline CDR1 is KGHSH and CDR2 LQKENI. The V end lost 0 bases, the J end lost 1 base, and 9 bases lay between the germline ends. The CDR3 totals 15 residues. Here the CDR3 reads CASSPPGTDNYGYTF. CDR3 nucleotides: TGTGCCAGCTCACCACCAGGGACCGATAACTATGGCTACACCTTC. The whole variable domain, remainder taken from reference TRBV18 and TRBJ1-2, is NAGVMQNPRHLVRRRGQEARLRCSPMKGHSHVYWYRQLPEEGLKFMVYLQKENIIDESGMPKERFSAEFPKEGPSILRIQQVVRGDSAAYFCASSPPGTDNYGYTFGSGTRLTVV.

The chain is built from TRBV5-1 and TRBJ2-3; the D call may be TRBD1 or TRBD2 (5 bases each). Germline V gives CDR1 SGHRS, CDR2 YFSETQ. V shed 0 bases and J shed 0 bases, with 8 bases lying between them. The length of the CDR3 is 15 residues. The CDR3 loop reads CASSLGWGSTDTQYF. In DNA form, the CDR3 reads TGCGCCAGCAGCTTGGGTTGGGGGAGCACAGATACGCAGTATTTT.

The rearrangement links TRBV19 to TRBJ2-5, with TRBD2 matching 9 bases. The germline CDR1 and CDR2 sequences are LNHDA and SQIVND (reference sequence). This CDR3 region has 15 residues. Trimming at V came to 3 bases and at J to 3 bases, leaving 5 bases not matched to a gene. In DNA form, the CDR3 reads TGTGCCAGTAGTATCGCGAGCGGGGGGAAAGAGACCCAGTACTTC. It specifies CASSIASGGKETQYF. The full variable domain, with the rest looked up from reference TRBV19 and TRBJ2-5, is DGGITQSPKYLFRKEGQNVTLSCEQNLNHDAMYWYRQDPGQGLRLIYYSQIVNDFQKGDIAEGYSVSREKKESFPLTVTSAQKNPTAFYLCASSIASGGKETQYFGPGTRLLVL.

The rearrangement links TRBV2 to TRBJ1-3; D is undetermined. This CDR3 has 13 amino acids. The germline CDR1 and CDR2 sequences are SNHLY and FYNNEI. V was trimmed by 3 bases and J by 2 bases, leaving 5 bases between them. DNA for the CDR3: TGTGCCAGCAGTGAGGGTGCTGGAAACACCATATATTTT. Residues: CASSEGAGNTIYF.

The chain combines TRBV10-3 with TRBJ2-1; tentative D call: TRBD2 (5 bases). Germline CDR1 and CDR2: ENHRY and SYGVKD. The CDR3 runs 14 residues. V was cut by 11 bases and J by 4 bases, with 18 bases left in between. DNA for the CDR3: TGTGCCGTCCTCGGTGGGAGTAGGTACAATGAGCAGTTCTTC. Residues: CAVLGGSRYNEQFF.

The chain uses TRBV6-1 and TRBJ2-2; TRBD2 might be the D (5 bases). The ends were cut back, 5 bases at V and 5 bases at J, with 15 bases in the middle. The CDR3 is made up of 15 amino acids. Per germline, CDR1 MNHNS and CDR2 SASEGT. The DNA of the CDR3 is TGTGCCAGCAGTCCAGGAGGTAGCAAAACCGGGGAGCTGTTTTTT. Encoded protein: CASSPGGSKTGELFF.